The 21 T cell receptor beta chains given below trace back to one sample, sequenced in a study of T-cell reconstitution after alpha-beta-depleted transplantation in children. For TCRbeta, the library was prepared with unique molecular identifiers. TCRdb re-called the PCR reads with MiXCR, one entry per CDR3 protein. The sample records 400,000 to 500,000 distinct CDR3 sequences, around 9.9% being singletons. Sequenced here: PBMCs from the stem cell graft donor, sampled from the stem cell graft. The origin of the receptors is a human donor who donated a stem cell graft to a child with acute myeloid leukemia.

This clonotype was counted between two and nine times. The genes are TRBV7-8 and TRBJ2-3; D gene uncertain. The V and J ends lost 8 bases and 6 bases respectively, with 12 bases between them. CDR1 and CDR2 (germline): SGHVS, FQNEAQ. This CDR3 is 12 amino acids long. The CDR3 sequence: CASWAAKDTQYF. CDR3 sequence (DNA): TGTGCCAGCTGGGCGGCCAAGGATACGCAGTATTTT.

This clonotype was seen a handful of times. The genes are TRBV29-1 and TRBJ2-7; D gene uncertain. The CDR3 spans 13 residues. CDR1 is SQVTM and CDR2 is ANQGSEA in the germline V gene. V shed 2 bases and J shed 0 bases, with 8 bases lying between them. CDR3 sequence: CSVENESSYEQYF. The CDR3 DNA sequence: TGCAGCGTTGAAAACGAAAGCTCCTACGAGCAGTACTTC.

This chain connects TRBV29-1 to TRBJ2-3, with D uncertain. Germline V gene data show CDR1 as SQVTM and CDR2 as ANQGSEA. V was shortened by 6 bases and J by 4 bases, with 14 bases between the two germline ends. CDR3 length equals 13 residues. The CDR3 sequence is CSVAPPPPDTQYF. The CDR3 DNA follows: TGCAGCGTCGCCCCTCCTCCCCCAGATACGCAGTATTTT.

The J gene is TRBJ1-4, the V gene TRBV20-1; a possible D gene is TRBD1 (5 bases). Germline CDR1 and CDR2: DFQATT and SNEGSKA (reference sequence). V gave up 5 bases and J gave up 7 bases, with 20 bases separating them. This CDR3 spans 15 amino acids. Here the CDR3 DNA reads TGCAGTGCTGTGAAGCAGGGTGGTTCGGCTGAAAAACTGTTTTTT. It encodes CSAVKQGGSAEKLFF.

This clonotype was counted at least ten times. CDR3 bases: TGTGCCATCAGTCGGATGCAGACTAGCGGGAGTGCGGGGAATGAGCAGTTCTTC. Its translation is CAISRMQTSGSAGNEQFF. The chain carries TRBV10-3 and TRBJ2-1; TRBD2 aligns across 12 bases. Germline-derived CDR1 and CDR2 are ENHRY and SYGVKD. The CDR3 runs 18 residues. Trimming removed 5 bases from V and 7 bases from J; junction bases left unmatched: 15.

This clonotype showed up just a few times. The J gene is TRBJ2-5, the V gene TRBV5-1; TRBD2 agrees at 9 bases. Germline CDR1 reads SGHRS; CDR2 reads YFSETQ. V was pared by 4 bases and J by 1 base, with 2 bases of the junction left unmatched. The CDR3 runs 14 residues. CDR3 region: CASSRSGSQETQYF. In DNA, the CDR3 is TGCGCCAGCAGCCGTAGCGGGAGCCAAGAGACCCAGTACTTC.

A few counts support this clonotype. The chain uses TRBV10-3 and TRBJ1-3, with 7 bases lining up with TRBD1. The germline gives CDR1 ENHRY, CDR2 SYGVKD. The CDR3 sequence is 15 residues long. Unmatched junction bases numbered 10, after V lost 8 bases and J lost 3 bases. The CDR3 is CAIGASRGYGNTIYF. The CDR3 DNA is TGTGCCATCGGGGCGAGCAGGGGGTATGGAAACACCATATATTTT.

This chain links TRBV5-1 with TRBJ2-2; TRBD1 might be the D (5 bases). Between the trimmed V and J ends, which lost 3 bases and 4 bases, there was a span of 13 bases. Germline V gene data show CDR1 as SGHRS and CDR2 as YFSETQ. The CDR3 has 15 residues. The CDR3 DNA is TGCGCCAGCAGCTCCCCAGGGTCGGCCACCGGGGAGCTGTTTTTT. This gives the protein CASSSPGSATGELFF.

This clonotype has at least ten counts. The chain combines TRBV11-3 with TRBJ2-1; 7 nucleotides agree with TRBD1. The germline V gene encodes CDR1 SGHNT and CDR2 YENEEA. Trimming cost V 4 bases and J 9 bases; bases outside gene matches: 12. CDR3 length: 15 residues. This CDR3 reads CASSSTTTGTGEQFF. The CDR3 DNA sequence: TGTGCCAGCAGCTCAACCACGACAGGGACGGGTGAGCAGTTCTTC.

This chain joins TRBV20-1 and TRBJ2-7; TRBD1 matches 9 bases. V trimming: 2 bases; J trimming: 0 bases; junction bases outside the gene matches: 5. CDR3 length: 15 residues. CDR1 and CDR2 (germline): DFQATT, SNEGSKA (reference sequence). The CDR3 coding sequence is TGCAGTGCTAGACCCGGGACAGGGAACTCCTACGAGCAGTACTTC. Residues: CSARPGTGNSYEQYF.

The sample holds many counts of this clonotype. V and J are TRBV6-1 and TRBJ2-2; 8 bases match TRBD1. The CDR3 sequence is 15 residues long. Germline assignment: CDR1 MNHNS and CDR2 SASEGT. The trim removed 10 bases at V and 3 bases at J, leaving 10 bases unmatched. This chain's CDR3 is CATNPGTGDTGELFF. CDR3 bases: TGTGCCACCAATCCGGGGACAGGCGACACCGGGGAGCTGTTTTTT.

The chain couples TRBV4-1 to TRBJ1-2; D possibly corresponds to TRBD1 (5 bases). Trimming shortened V by 0 bases and J by 7 bases, and 18 bases separated the two germline ends. The V gene's germline CDR1 is MGHRA and CDR2 YSYEKL. CDR3 length equals 16 residues. The CDR3 is CASSQDQGPGGFGYTF. CDR3 nucleotide sequence: TGCGCCAGCAGCCAAGACCAGGGCCCCGGAGGCTTTGGCTACACCTTC.

This clonotype has at least ten counts. The chain uses TRBV12-3 or TRBV12-4 and TRBJ2-1, with D possibly matching TRBD1 (6 bases). The length of the CDR3 is 13 residues. Trimming left V 3 bases short and J 9 bases short, with 12 bases between. The CDR3 protein is CASSLQGLGEQFF. Written as DNA, the CDR3 is TGTGCCAGCAGTTTGCAGGGGTTAGGTGAGCAGTTCTTC.

This clonotype appeared a single time. A read error may explain this, as a much larger clone is one base away. The chain joins TRBV20-1 to TRBJ1-5; D perhaps matches TRBD1 (5 bases). This CDR3 region has 13 residues. The V gene's germline CDR1 is DFQATT and CDR2 SNEGSKA (reference sequence). V was cut by 1 base and J by 1 base, with 5 bases left in between. The CDR3 bases are TGCAGTGCTAGAGGGGGGAGCAATCAGCCCCAGCATTTT. Protein: CSARGGSNQPQHF.

This clonotype has more than one count but fewer than ten. V and J are TRBV7-2 and TRBJ2-3, with 9 bases fitting TRBD1. Germline lookup yields CDR1 SGHTA and CDR2 FQGNSA. V dropped 5 bases and J dropped 5; count of bases not matched to a gene: 8. This CDR3 contains 15 residues. CDR3 protein: CASSNSQGAVDTQYF. CDR3 DNA sequence: TGTGCCAGCAGCAACTCACAGGGGGCGGTAGATACGCAGTATTTT.

The chain uses TRBV6-2 or TRBV6-3 and TRBJ2-5, with 10 positions matching TRBD2. This CDR3 has 17 amino acids. V lost 4 bases and J lost 5; bases outside the gene matches: 13. The germline V gene has CDR1 MNHEY and CDR2 SVGEGT. CDR3 DNA: TGTGCCAGCAGTTGGTCCCTAGAGCGGGAGGGCCGGGAGACCCAGTACTTC. Its translation: CASSWSLEREGRETQYF.

This clonotype was recorded at least ten times. The CDR3 sequence: CASSLLAGVGNEQFF. Written as DNA, the CDR3 is TGTGCCAGCAGCTTACTAGCGGGAGTAGGAAATGAGCAGTTCTTC. This chain links TRBV7-6 with TRBJ2-1; TRBD2 aligns across 10 bases. The CDR3 loop spans 15 amino acids. The V gene end was trimmed by 2 bases and the J gene end by 7 bases; junction bases not matched to a gene: 5. Germline CDR1 is SGHVS and CDR2 is FNYEAQ.

The chain uses TRBV5-1 and TRBJ1-4; 8 bases match TRBD1. Germline trimming cut 4 bases from V and 7 bases from J; bases unmatched to any gene: 6. The CDR3 has 14 amino acids. Looked up from germline, CDR1 is SGHRS and CDR2 is YFSETQ. The CDR3 DNA sequence: TGCGCCAGCAGCCAGGGACAGGCAGGTGAAAAACTGTTTTTT. Translated: CASSQGQAGEKLFF.

This clonotype has at least ten counts. The chain is built from TRBV29-1 and TRBJ2-5; D uncertain. The V end lost 4 bases, the J end lost 3 bases, and 9 bases lay between the germline ends. Germline V gene sequence: CDR1 SQVTM, CDR2 ANQGSEA. This CDR3 region has 12 residues. The CDR3 here is CSVVGSKETQYF. The CDR3 coding sequence is TGCAGCGTTGTAGGCAGCAAAGAGACCCAGTACTTC.

The chain joins TRBV29-1 to TRBJ2-7; 7 nucleotides agree with TRBD1. J was trimmed by 3 bases and V by 7 bases; bases with no gene match: 9. The germline V gene has CDR1 SQVTM and CDR2 ANQGSEA. The CDR3 has 13 amino acids. The chain's CDR3 is CSARQGNGYEQYF. CDR3 nucleotides: TGCAGCGCACGACAGGGTAACGGCTACGAGCAGTACTTC.

This rearrangement joins TRBV15 to TRBJ2-3; 9 positions agree with TRBD2. Trimming at V came to 2 bases and at J to 0 bases, leaving 15 bases not matched to a gene. The CDR3 loop spans 20 amino acids. Germline values: CDR1 LNHNV, CDR2 YYDKDF (reference sequence). The CDR3: CATSRFSRVSLAGSTDTQYF. CDR3 coding DNA: TGTGCCACCAGCAGATTCAGTCGGGTTAGTCTAGCGGGGAGCACAGATACGCAGTATTTT.